Presented here are 30 T cell receptor beta chains from one specimen sequenced in a study of CDR3 diversity in severe acne. TCRdb reanalysed the PCR reads using MiXCR and keeps one entry per CDR3 protein. The table lists roughly 100,000 distinct CDR3 sequences, roughly half of them singletons. Sequenced sample: blood. Receptor source: a male donor with acne.

This clonotype was seen ten or more times. The V call is TRBV19, the J call TRBJ2-1; 13 positions match TRBD2. The germline gives CDR1 LNHDA, CDR2 SQIVND (reference sequence). The CDR3 has 16 residues. Losses at the gene ends were 5 bases for V and 3 bases for J; bases not matched to a gene: 4. CDR3 residues: CASSGGTSGIYNEQFF. The CDR3 coding sequence is TGTGCCAGTAGTGGAGGGACTAGCGGGATCTACAATGAGCAGTTCTTC.

The chain uses TRBV10-3 and TRBJ1-1; D unclear. Trimming left V 6 bases short and J 0 bases short, with 17 bases between. Germline V gives CDR1 ENHRY, CDR2 SYGVKD. The CDR3 runs to 16 residues. This CDR3 is CAIRQWTGGLNTEAFF. CDR3 bases: TGTGCCATCAGACAATGGACGGGCGGATTGAACACTGAAGCTTTCTTT.

This clonotype was detected ten times or more. The gene calls are TRBV5-1 and TRBJ1-1; no firm D call. The length of the CDR3 is 13 residues. Trimming left V 0 bases short and J 1 base short, with 4 bases between. Germline lookup yields CDR1 SGHRS and CDR2 YFSETQ. The CDR3 DNA reads as TGCGCCAGCAGCTTGGCGGGGAACACTGAAGCTTTCTTT. It yields the protein CASSLAGNTEAFF.

This clonotype is deemed medium-sized. V usage is TRBV20-1 and J usage is TRBJ1-5; D possibly corresponds to TRBD1 (6 bases). The CDR3 runs 13 residues. The V gene's germline CDR1 is DFQATT and CDR2 SNEGSKA (reference sequence). V was shortened by 5 bases and J by 6 bases, with 14 bases between the two germline ends. The CDR3 is CSAARGAGQPQHF. The CDR3 DNA reads TGCAGTGCTGCACGGGGGGCCGGTCAGCCCCAGCATTTT.

The J gene is TRBJ2-1, the V gene TRBV6-5, with 9 bases lining up with TRBD1. The V gene end was trimmed by 5 bases and the J gene end by 7 bases; junction bases not matched to a gene: 9. The germline V gene encodes CDR1 MNHEY and CDR2 SVGAGI. This CDR3 has 15 residues. CDR3 sequence: CASSTPGQGGNEQFF. The CDR3 DNA reads as TGTGCCAGCAGTACCCCGGGACAGGGCGGGAATGAGCAGTTCTTC.

By its share, this clonotype is medium-sized. The V gene is TRBV20-1, the J gene TRBJ2-3; D is possibly TRBD1 (6 bases). The CDR3 length is 15 residues. Trimming removed 8 bases at V and 3 bases at J, with 21 bases between. Germline loops: CDR1 DFQATT, CDR2 SNEGSKA (reference sequence). The CDR3 region has the DNA TGCAGTTCACATCAGGGGTTCCAGGGAACAGATACGCAGTATTTT. This gives the protein CSSHQGFQGTDTQYF.

Turning to this clonotype: A much larger clonotype is one base distant, so this may be a read error. The V and J genes are TRBV19 and TRBJ1-2; 7 bases map to TRBD1. From germline, CDR1 is LNHDA and CDR2 SQIVND (reference sequence). This CDR3 region has 15 residues. The CDR3 sequence: CAGSFSGTANYGYTF. The CDR3 nucleotides read TGTGCCGGTAGTTTTTCCGGGACAGCTAACTATGGCTACACCTTC.

In the case of this clonotype: A read error is likely, as this CDR3 ends without the conserved phenylalanine or tryptophan. The V gene is TRBV20-1, the J gene TRBJ2-7, with 9 bases matching TRBD2. The length of the CDR3 is 13 residues. Germline V gives CDR1 DFQATT, CDR2 SNEGSKA (reference sequence). V lost 6 bases, J lost 7 bases, and 10 bases stayed unmatched. DNA of the CDR3: TGCAGTGCCCCGGGACTAGCCCCACGGGAGCAGTACCTC. It codes for CSAPGLAPREQYL.

This clonotype occurred many times. Being one base from a much bigger clone, this may be a read error. The chain employs TRBV6-5 and TRBJ1-5, with D perhaps matching TRBD1 (6 bases). Germline V CDR1 and CDR2: MNHEY, SVGAGI. The CDR3 has 17 amino acids. Here the CDR3 reads CASSYSGGPYSDQPQHF. The CDR3 nucleotides are TGTGCCAGCAGTTACTCGGGGGGGCCCTATAGCGATCAGCCCCAGCATTTT.

The V and J genes are TRBV12-5 and TRBJ1-5, with TRBD1 as a possible D gene (5 bases). The CDR3 runs 14 residues. CDR1 and CDR2 from the germline V gene are LGHNT and FRNRAP. CDR3 nucleotide sequence: TGTGCCAGCAGTTTGTTAGGACAAAATCAGCCCCAGCATTTT. As protein: CASSLLGQNQPQHF.

As regards this clonotype: The junction does not match germline at one end; this may be a read error. This chain links TRBV7-3 with TRBJ2-1; tentatively, D is TRBD1 or TRBD2 (7 bases each). The CDR3 sequence is 12 residues long. CDR1 and CDR2 (germline): SGHTA, FQGTGA. The CDR3 DNA is TGTGCCAGCAGTCCAGGGGGGGTAGCGGAGGTCTTC. The encoded protein is CASSPGGVAEVF.

This chain uses TRBV11-1 with TRBJ1-1; maybe TRBD1 (6 bases). Germline assignment: CDR1 SGHAT and CDR2 FQDESV (reference sequence). The length of the CDR3 is 13 residues. V was shortened by 5 bases and J by 5 bases, with 12 bases between the two germline ends. The CDR3 sequence: CASSAPGETEAFF. The CDR3 region has the DNA TGTGCCAGCAGCGCACCAGGGGAAACTGAAGCTTTCTTT. Together with reference TRBV11-1 and TRBJ1-1, the CDR3 gives the full variable domain: EAEVAQSPRYKITEKSQAVAFWCDPISGHATLYWYRQILGQGPELLVQFQDESVVDDSQLPKDRFSAERLKGVDSTLKIQPAELGDSAMYLCASSAPGETEAFFGQGTRLTVV.

This clonotype showed up just a few times. V is TRBV5-1 and J is TRBJ2-7, with D unclear. The CDR3 sequence is 13 residues long. The V and J ends lost 0 bases and 5 bases respectively, with 9 bases between them. Germline lookup yields CDR1 SGHRS and CDR2 YFSETQ. The CDR3 DNA reads as TGCGCCAGCAGCTTGGTTCCCGGCAACGAGCAGTACGTC. Translation gives CASSLVPGNEQYV.

V is TRBV6-5 and J is TRBJ1-1; tentatively, D is TRBD1 (6 bases). Trimming took off 0 bases at V and 1 base at J, with 9 bases between the two ends. The length of the CDR3 is 15 residues. The germline CDR1 and CDR2 sequences are MNHEY and SVGAGI. The DNA for the CDR3 is TGTGCCAGCAGTTACTCGTGGGGGGCGAACACTGAAGCTTTCTTT. Translation: CASSYSWGANTEAFF.

This clonotype was observed at least ten times. The rearrangement uses TRBV4-2 and TRBJ2-3, with TRBD2 matching over 13 bases. J gave up 4 bases and V 1 base, and 2 bases lay outside the gene matches. Germline CDR1 and CDR2: LGHNA and YNFKEQ. CDR3 length equals 16 residues. The CDR3 reads CASSQGLAGGPDTQYF. The CDR3 nucleotides read TGTGCCAGCAGCCAAGGACTAGCGGGAGGACCAGATACGCAGTATTTT.

This clonotype has more than one count but fewer than ten. This may stem from a read error, because a much larger clone lies one nucleotide away. The chain couples TRBV29-1 to TRBJ1-1; a weak D match, TRBD1 (5 bases). The CDR3 consists of 14 residues. CDR1 is SQVTM, CDR2 ANQGSEA, per germline. CDR3 region: CSVWAGRFGTEASF. CDR3 nucleotides: TGCAGCGTATGGGCAGGACGGTTTGGGACTGAAGCTTCCTTT.

The rearrangement links TRBV6-1 to TRBJ2-5; 8 nucleotides line up with TRBD1. Germline V gene lookup returns CDR1 MNHNS and CDR2 SASEGT. The CDR3 contains 15 residues. V was clipped by 5 bases and J by 4 bases; unmatched bases: 9. In nucleotides, the CDR3 is TGTGCCAGCAGTTCGGTCAGGGGGCATCGAGAGACCCAGTACTTC. This codes for CASSSVRGHRETQYF.

The J gene is TRBJ2-3, the V gene TRBV10-1; TRBD2 matches at 8 bases. V gave up 3 bases and J gave up 2 bases; unmatched junction bases: 7. Per the germline V gene, CDR1 is WNHNN and CDR2 is SYGVQD (reference sequence). CDR3 size: 16 residues. The CDR3 reads CASSDLQREFTDTQYF. CDR3 nucleotide sequence: TGCGCCAGCAGTGACCTTCAGCGGGAGTTCACAGATACGCAGTATTTT.

V and J are TRBV6-1 and TRBJ2-2; D is perhaps TRBD2 (6 bases). CDR3 length: 16 residues. Trimming shortened V by 6 bases and J by 0 bases, and 14 bases separated the two germline ends. Per germline, CDR1 MNHNS and CDR2 SASEGT. In DNA, the CDR3 is TGTGCCAGCAGCGTATCGGGAGAGCCGAACACCGGGGAGCTGTTTTTT. Protein: CASSVSGEPNTGELFF.

Comments on this clonotype: The conserved final phenylalanine or tryptophan is absent from the CDR3, which likely points to a read error. It is unclear where the CDR3 begins or ends on the DNA, so no DNA is shown, and the CDR3 is as TCRdb lists it. The V gene is TRBV5-5, the J gene TRBJ2-2; TRBD1 reflects the table's D call only, with no check against the DNA. The CDR3 spans 15 amino acids, including both terminal residues. CDR1 and CDR2 from the germline V gene are SGHKS and YYEKEE (reference sequence). CDR3 region: CASSLTGGTPGSCQS.

The chain is built from TRBV11-3 and TRBJ2-7, with 8 bases aligning to TRBD1. The CDR3 contains 13 residues. The germline CDR1 and CDR2 sequences are SGHNT and YENEEA. Unmatched junction bases numbered 1, after V lost 0 bases and J lost 6 bases. Here the CDR3 reads CASSLDTGGEQYF. CDR3 coding DNA: TGTGCCAGCAGCTTAGATACAGGGGGCGAGCAGTACTTC.

Concerning this clonotype itself: This CDR3 fails to terminate in the conserved phenylalanine or tryptophan, so it likely reflects a read error. No DNA is shown, since the ends of the CDR3 on it are uncertain; the CDR3 is the one TCRdb lists. V is TRBV9 and J is TRBJ2-2; no check of the table's D call, TRBD1, against the DNA was made. With termini counted, the CDR3 has 12 amino acids. Germline lookup yields CDR1 SGDLS and CDR2 YYNGEE. CDR3: CARTVPAPAPLS.

CDR3 in DNA: TGTGCCAGCAGCCCTTTCCCCGCCGGCGGCGAGACCCAGTACTTC. Translated: CASSPFPAGGETQYF. The chain joins TRBV7-8 to TRBJ2-5; D uncertain. V gave up 5 bases and J gave up 5 bases, with 18 bases separating them. Germline V gene lookup returns CDR1 SGHVS and CDR2 FQNEAQ. This CDR3 is 15 amino acids long. Complete variable domain (other parts from reference TRBV7-8 and TRBJ2-5): GAGVSQSPRYKVAKRGQDVALRCDPISGHVSLFWYQQALGQGPEFLTYFQNEAQLDKSGLPSDRFFAERPEGSVSTLKIQRTQQEDSAVYLCASSPFPAGGETQYFGPGTRLLVL.

This clonotype showed up many times. The gene calls are TRBV10-3 and TRBJ1-1; perhaps TRBD1 as D (6 bases). The ends were cut back, 3 bases at V and 0 bases at J, with 17 bases in the middle. CDR1 ENHRY and CDR2 SYGVKD come from the germline V gene. The CDR3 is 17 amino acids. The CDR3 sequence: CAISEGGRATLNTEAFF. The CDR3 DNA sequence: TGTGCCATCAGTGAAGGGGGAAGGGCAACCTTGAACACTGAAGCTTTCTTT.

This sequence joins TRBV12-3 or TRBV12-4 and TRBJ2-2; TRBD1 agrees at 9 bases. V gave up 7 bases and J gave up 3 bases; unmatched junction bases: 12. CDR3 length equals 17 residues. DNA of the CDR3: TGTGCCAGCACTCACCATGTGGGACAGGGTTACACCGGGGAGCTGTTTTTT. It yields the protein CASTHHVGQGYTGELFF.

This clonotype occurred many times. The chain employs TRBV7-9 and TRBJ1-2; the D gene is possibly TRBD1 (5 bases). Trimming left V 1 base short and J 6 bases short, with 9 bases between. This CDR3 has 13 amino acids. Germline loops: CDR1 SEHNR, CDR2 FQNEAQ (reference sequence). The CDR3 coding sequence is TGTGCCAGCAGCTTAGGGCAGGGCGATGGCTACACCTTC. Translation gives CASSLGQGDGYTF. The whole variable domain, filled in from reference TRBV7-9 and TRBJ1-2, reads DTGVSQNPRHKITKRGQNVTFRCDPISEHNRLYWYRQTLGQGPEFLTYFQNEAQLEKSRLLSDRFSAERPKGSFSTLEIQRTEQGDSAMYLCASSLGQGDGYTFGSGTRLTVV.

Judged by abundance, this clonotype is medium-sized. The chain combines TRBV15 with TRBJ2-7; no clear D. The CDR3 covers 14 residues. V was clipped by 3 bases and J by 3 bases, with 12 bases between them. The germline CDR1 and CDR2 sequences are LNHNV and YYDKDF (reference sequence). Written as DNA, the CDR3 is TGTGCCACCAGCAGGGACGGCAGAGGCTACGAGCAGTACTTC. This encodes CATSRDGRGYEQYF.

This chain connects TRBV25-1 to TRBJ1-1, with D possibly TRBD1 on 5 matching bases. The CDR3 loop spans 14 amino acids. Trimming removed 1 base at V and 1 base at J, with 7 bases between. Per germline, CDR1 MGHDK and CDR2 SYGVNS. CDR3 residues: CASSEFGANTEAFF. CDR3 in DNA: TGTGCCAGCAGTGAATTTGGGGCGAACACTGAAGCTTTCTTT. Full variable domain (remainder filled in from reference TRBV25-1 and TRBJ1-1): EADIYQTPRYLVIGTGKKITLECSQTMGHDKMYWYQQDPGMELHLIHYSYGVNSTEKGDLSSESTVSRIRTEHFPLTLESARPSHTSQYLCASSEFGANTEAFFGQGTRLTVV.

This clonotype was seen repeatedly, ten times or more. This rearrangement joins TRBV29-1 to TRBJ2-5, with D uncertain. V gave up 3 bases and J gave up 3 bases, with 8 bases separating them. The CDR3 length is 12 residues. CDR1 and CDR2 (germline): SQVTM, ANQGSEA. The CDR3 is CSVEWGKETQYF. In DNA form, the CDR3 reads TGCAGCGTTGAGTGGGGTAAAGAGACCCAGTACTTC. Together with reference TRBV29-1 and TRBJ2-5, the CDR3 gives the full variable domain: SAVISQKPSRDICQRGTSLTIQCQVDSQVTMMFWYRQQPGQSLTLIATANQGSEATYESGFVIDKFPISRPNLTFSTLTVSNMSPEDSSIYLCSVEWGKETQYFGPGTRLLVL.

This clonotype was found many times. CDR3 residues: CASRLENTGELFF. CDR3 DNA: TGTGCCAGCAGGCTGGAGAACACCGGGGAGCTGTTTTTT. The chain links TRBV28 to TRBJ2-2; D is unclear. The V end was cut by 6 bases, the J end by 1 base, with 6 bases between. The CDR3 length is 13 residues. The germline CDR1 and CDR2 sequences are MDHEN and SYDVKM. Looking up the rest from reference TRBV28 and TRBJ2-2 gives the full variable domain: DVKVTQSSRYLVKRTGEKVFLECVQDMDHENMFWYRQDPGLGLRLIYFSYDVKMKEKGDIPEGYSVSREKKERFSLILESASTNQTSMYLCASRLENTGELFFGEGSRLTVL.